This T cell receptor beta chain derives from a study of blood T cell repertoires in COVID-19. Study background: Acute-phase and convalescent COVID-19 samples originated in the United States, Italy and Spain. T cells, B-cell-depleted T cells, or PBMCs supplied cDNA or gDNA.

This CDR3 has 13 amino acids. Germline V lookup: CDR1 SNHLY, CDR2 FYNNEI. With 10 bases removed from V and 7 bases from J, the gap between germline ends came to 19 bases. Original methodology: How many nucleated cells were present was estimated from reference gene primer amplification. The protocol was immunoSEQ multiplex PCR, while the TCRdb copy is restricted to in-frame clones and leaves out a portion. From that table come the V and J calls and clone size; the DNA was used to work out D and trimming. The profile shows over 250,000 clones, more than 75% of them singletons. The chain combines TRBV2 with TRBJ1-1; possibly TRBD1 for D (5 bases). Sequencing was performed on peripheral blood. This TCR derives from a woman between 40 and 50 years old who had recovered from COVID-19. Written as DNA, the CDR3 is TGTGCCATCCCGGGCAGGGTGGGGTTTGAAGCTTTCTTT. Translating it yields CAIPGRVGFEAFF. The variable domain in full, completed from reference TRBV2 and TRBJ1-1, reads EPEVTQTPSHQVTQMGQEVILRCVPISNHLYFYWYRQILGQKVEFLVSFYNNEISEKSEIFDDQFSVERPDGSNFTLKIRSTKLEDSAMYFCAIPGRVGFEAFFGQGTRLTVV.